This TCR beta chain was profiled in a study of blood T cell repertoires in COVID-19. Study overall: Samples came from the United States, Italy and Spain, spanning acute and convalescent COVID-19. The analysed material was cDNA or gDNA that came from T cells, B-cell-depleted T cells, or PBMCs.

Per the authors' pipeline: The assay estimated nucleated cells by amplifying reference gene primers. The protocol was immunoSEQ multiplex PCR, while the TCRdb copy is restricted to in-frame clones and leaves out a portion. The DNA gave D and trimming, while V, J and clone size come from that table. The sample lists more than 200,000 clones, 83% occurring once. The V gene's germline CDR1 is LGHNA and CDR2 YNFKEQ. The CDR3 consists of 14 residues. V was trimmed by 4 bases and J by 4 bases, leaving 13 bases between them. The receptor comes from a man aged 40-49 years with active or convalescent COVID-19. The source material was peripheral blood. J is TRBJ1-2 and V is TRBV4-2; maybe TRBD1 (5 bases). The CDR3 DNA is TGTGCCAGCAGCCCCGAGGGACTAGTCTATGGCTACACCTTC. It translates to CASSPEGLVYGYTF.